This TCR beta chain originates from a study of blood T cell repertoires in COVID-19. Study-level background: Samples representing acute and convalescent COVID-19 were sourced from the United States, Italy and Spain. The cDNA or gDNA used as material had been derived from T cells, B-cell-depleted T cells, or PBMCs.

Between the trimmed V and J ends, which lost 6 bases and 8 bases, there was a span of 12 bases. CDR3 length equals 12 residues. This clone was recorded many times. Per the original methods: Estimation of nucleated cell counts was performed using reference gene primer amplification. Assay: immunoSEQ multiplex PCR; the TCRdb copy retains only in-frame clones and omits some. That table supplies the V and J calls and clone size; D and trimming were determined from the DNA. The data show tens of thousands of clones, around three quarters seen once. The source material was peripheral blood. The J gene is TRBJ2-3, the V gene TRBV12-3 or TRBV12-4, with a tentative D call TRBD1 (5 bases). The sequence was collected from a man between 65 and 79 years old with acute or convalescent COVID-19. CDR3 loop: CASSSGSGTQYF. CDR3 coding DNA: TGTGCCAGCAGCTCAGGGTCAGGTACGCAGTATTTT.